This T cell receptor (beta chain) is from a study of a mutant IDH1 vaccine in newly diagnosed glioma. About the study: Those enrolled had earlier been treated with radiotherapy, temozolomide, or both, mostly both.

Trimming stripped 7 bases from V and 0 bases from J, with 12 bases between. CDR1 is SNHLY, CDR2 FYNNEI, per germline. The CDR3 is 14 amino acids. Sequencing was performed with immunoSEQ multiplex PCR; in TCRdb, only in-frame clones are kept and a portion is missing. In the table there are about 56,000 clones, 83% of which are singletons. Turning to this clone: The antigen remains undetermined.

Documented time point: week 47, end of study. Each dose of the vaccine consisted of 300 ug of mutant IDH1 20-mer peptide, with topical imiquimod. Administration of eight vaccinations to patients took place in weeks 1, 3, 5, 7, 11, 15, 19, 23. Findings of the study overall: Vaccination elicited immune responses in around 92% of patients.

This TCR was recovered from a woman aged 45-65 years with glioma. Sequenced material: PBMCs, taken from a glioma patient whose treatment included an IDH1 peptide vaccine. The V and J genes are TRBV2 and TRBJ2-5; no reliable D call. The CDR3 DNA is TGTGCCAGCACGCCGGAAGAGTACCAAGAGACCCAGTACTTC. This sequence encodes CASTPEEYQETQYF.